Sequencing of this T cell receptor beta chain was carried out in a study of blood T cell repertoires in COVID-19. Study-wide context: The origin of the acute and convalescent COVID-19 samples was the United States, Italy and Spain.

V dropped 0 bases and J dropped 4; count of bases not matched to a gene: 7. CDR3 length equals 18 residues. Germline lookup yields CDR1 KGHSH and CDR2 LQKENI. Per the original methods: It was from reference gene primer amplification that nucleated cell counts were estimated. The data were produced by immunoSEQ multiplex PCR, yet TCRdb's version contains in-frame clones alone and is incomplete. That table is the source of V, J and clone size, and D and trimming were worked out from the DNA. The table shows fewer than 50,000 clones, with roughly 82% occurring only once. The sequenced material came from peripheral blood. The receptor comes from a human donor in a cohort sampled during active COVID-19. This chain links TRBV18 with TRBJ2-1; 12 bases agree with TRBD2. The CDR3 nucleotides read TGTGCCAGCTCACCACCGGTACTAGCGGGGGGATCGTACAATGAGCAGTTCTTC. It translates to CASSPPVLAGGSYNEQFF.